The 20 T cell receptor beta chains listed next were all sequenced from one sample in a study of human T cells and chemical hapten exposure. Sample time point: patch test 3, about 24 weeks after DPC sensitization. This sample's treatment: therapeutic diphenylcyclopropenone sensitization with weekly scalp DPC. MiXCR, applied by TCRdb to the RACE reads, yields one record per CDR3 protein. This sample has about 190,000 distinct CDR3 sequences, with approximately 26% found just once. The source was whole blood, collected in connection with sensitization to the hapten diphenylcyclopropenone (DPC). Every receptor here comes from a middle-aged woman with alopecia areata. Some clones in this sample may be carry-over from other donors' samples.

This clonotype was detected a few times. The rearrangement uses TRBV7-6 and TRBJ2-7; D gene ambiguous. V was clipped by 1 base and J by 2 bases, with 12 bases between them. The length of the CDR3 is 15 residues. Germline CDR1 and CDR2: SGHVS and FNYEAQ. CDR3 in amino acids: CASSLGPDRAYEQYF. The DNA of the CDR3 is TGTGCCAGCAGCTTAGGCCCGGACCGAGCCTACGAGCAGTACTTC.

J is TRBJ2-1 and V is TRBV5-6, with D uncertain. The CDR3 loop spans 11 amino acids. Per the germline V gene, CDR1 is SGHDT and CDR2 is YYEEEE. V was pared by 2 bases and J by 10 bases, with 7 bases between. The CDR3 DNA is TGTGCCAGCAGCTTCATTAGCGAGCAGTTCTTC. Translated, it gives CASSFISEQFF. The whole variable domain, remainder taken from reference TRBV5-6 and TRBJ2-1, is DAGVTQSPTHLIKTRGQQVTLRCSPKSGHDTVSWYQQALGQGPQFIFQYYEEEERQRGNFPDRFSGHQFPNYSSELNVNALLLGDSALYLCASSFISEQFFGPGTRLTVL.

There are a few counts of this clonotype. This rearrangement joins TRBV4-1 to TRBJ1-6; D call uncertain. The CDR3 totals 15 residues. The germline CDR1 and CDR2 sequences are MGHRA and YSYEKL. V gave up 0 bases and J gave up 9 bases, with 12 bases separating them. The CDR3: CASSQDARTASPLHF. Here the CDR3 DNA reads TGCGCCAGCAGCCAAGATGCCCGAACCGCTTCACCCCTCCACTTT.

Ten or more counts support this clonotype. This chain uses TRBV4-1 with TRBJ2-3, with 10 bases lining up with TRBD2. J gave up 0 bases and V 4 bases, and 4 bases lay outside the gene matches. From germline, CDR1 is MGHRA and CDR2 YSYEKL. The CDR3 has 16 residues. The CDR3 coding sequence is TGCGCCAGCAGCCTAGAGACTAGCGGGAGCACAGATACGCAGTATTTT. Translation: CASSLETSGSTDTQYF.

This clonotype was recorded a few times. This sequence joins TRBV29-1 and TRBJ1-5, with TRBD1 matching 7 bases. V trimming: 6 bases; J trimming: 6 bases; junction bases outside the gene matches: 8. Germline assignment: CDR1 SQVTM and CDR2 ANQGSEA. CDR3 size: 13 residues. CDR3 DNA: TGCAGCGTAGGACAGGAGATAGGTCAGCCCCAGCATTTT. This codes for CSVGQEIGQPQHF.

The rearrangement links TRBV3-1 to TRBJ2-1; the match to TRBD2 covers 16 bases. The germline V gene encodes CDR1 LGHDT and CDR2 YNNKEL (reference sequence). The CDR3 consists of 18 residues. The J segment lost 7 bases and the V segment lost 1 base, leaving 7 bases of the junction unmatched. The chain's CDR3 is CASSQVGTSGRASNEQFF. DNA for the CDR3: TGTGCCAGCAGCCAAGTGGGGACTAGCGGGAGGGCCAGTAATGAGCAGTTCTTC.

The genes are TRBV7-2 and TRBJ2-3; TRBD1 matches at 7 bases. V gave up 3 bases and J gave up 2 bases; unmatched junction bases: 5. Germline V CDR1 and CDR2: SGHTA, FQGNSA. The CDR3 runs 15 residues. The CDR3 protein is CASSFETGYTDTQYF. CDR3 DNA: TGTGCCAGCAGCTTCGAGACAGGGTACACAGATACGCAGTATTTT.

This clonotype was detected ten times or more. This rearrangement joins TRBV28 to TRBJ2-1; 7 nucleotides line up with TRBD2. J lost 0 bases, V lost 6 bases, and 2 bases had no gene match. The germline V gene has CDR1 MDHEN and CDR2 SYDVKM. This CDR3 has 14 amino acids. The CDR3 sequence: CASRRTSSYNEQFF. Written as DNA, the CDR3 is TGTGCCAGCAGGAGGACTAGCTCCTACAATGAGCAGTTCTTC.

The rearrangement links TRBV20-1 to TRBJ2-3, with 9 bases lining up with TRBD1. The germline V gene encodes CDR1 DFQATT and CDR2 SNEGSKA (reference sequence). This CDR3 has 14 residues. With 7 bases clipped from V and 2 bases from J, the junction kept 7 bases outside the gene matches. CDR3 region: CSVYRGLNTDTQYF. Here the CDR3 DNA reads TGCAGTGTATACAGGGGGCTGAACACAGATACGCAGTATTTT.

This chain connects TRBV7-3 to TRBJ2-2; tentative D call: TRBD2 (5 bases). Germline lookup yields CDR1 SGHTA and CDR2 FQGTGA. V dropped 1 base and J dropped 10 bases, with 10 bases sitting between them. The CDR3 loop spans 13 amino acids. In DNA, the CDR3 is TGTGCCAGCAGCTTAAACGTCCGGGAGGAGCTGTTTTTT. Translated, it gives CASSLNVREELFF. The whole variable domain, remainder taken from reference TRBV7-3 and TRBJ2-2, is GAGVSQTPSNKVTEKGKYVELRCDPISGHTALYWYRQSLGQGPEFLIYFQGTGAADDSGLPNDRFFAVRPEGSVSTLKIQRTERGDSAVYLCASSLNVREELFFGEGSRLTVL.

The genes are TRBV5-1 and TRBJ2-5; maybe TRBD2 (7 bases). V shed 1 base and J shed 2 bases, with 12 bases lying between them. Germline-derived CDR1 and CDR2 are SGHRS and YFSETQ. The CDR3 length is 15 residues. As DNA, the CDR3 is TGCGCCAGCAGCTTGACGGGGGGCCCTCAAGAGACCCAGTACTTC. This codes for CASSLTGGPQETQYF.

The rearrangement uses TRBV6-2 or TRBV6-3 and TRBJ2-1; 10 bases fit TRBD2. The germline V gene encodes CDR1 MNHEY and CDR2 SVGEGT. V lost 7 bases, J lost 9 bases, and 9 bases stayed unmatched. This CDR3 is built from 14 residues. The CDR3 protein is CASTKAGGPSEQFF. The CDR3, as DNA: TGTGCCAGCACCAAAGCGGGAGGGCCGAGTGAGCAGTTCTTC.

The chain has TRBV7-8 and TRBJ2-1; D is unclear. V lost 1 base and J lost 9, with 10 bases in between. The CDR3 is 13 amino acids. The V gene's germline CDR1 is SGHVS and CDR2 FQNEAQ. CDR3 residues: CASSLGIAAEQFF. CDR3 in DNA: TGTGCCAGCAGCTTAGGGATAGCCGCTGAGCAGTTCTTC.

This clonotype is termed medium-sized. This chain links TRBV9 with TRBJ2-7, with 11 nucleotides matching TRBD2. This CDR3 has 16 residues. The germline gives CDR1 SGDLS, CDR2 YYNGEE. The ends lost 3 bases at V and 2 bases at J; junction bases unmatched: 7. The CDR3 DNA follows: TGTGCCAGCAGCGCAAGTACTAGCGGGAGTCCCTACGAGCAGTACTTC. This translates into CASSASTSGSPYEQYF. The whole variable domain, filled in from reference TRBV9 and TRBJ2-7, reads DSGVTQTPKHLITATGQRVTLRCSPRSGDLSVYWYQQSLDQGLQFLIQYYNGEERAKGNILERFSAQQFPDLHSELNLSSLELGDSALYFCASSASTSGSPYEQYFGPGTRLTVT.

The chain recombines TRBV10-3 with TRBJ2-6; unclear D gene. Trimming removed 6 bases at V and 4 bases at J, with 7 bases between. Germline-derived CDR1 and CDR2 are ENHRY and SYGVKD. The CDR3 runs to 13 residues. CDR3 sequence reads: CAISPLGANVLTF. CDR3 DNA: TGTGCCATCAGCCCACTCGGGGCCAACGTCCTGACTTTC.

The V call is TRBV11-2, the J call TRBJ2-7; no firm D call. V was clipped by 5 bases and J by 1 base, with 18 bases between them. Germline lookup yields CDR1 SGHAT and CDR2 FQNNGV. The CDR3 sequence is 16 residues long. CDR3 region: CASSPMAALLSYEQYF. CDR3 bases: TGTGCCAGCAGCCCAATGGCGGCGTTACTTTCCTACGAGCAGTACTTC.

J is TRBJ1-5 and V is TRBV2; D may be TRBD1 (5 bases). The CDR3 length is 14 residues. V gave up 4 bases and J gave up 0 bases, with 7 bases separating them. CDR1 and CDR2 (germline): SNHLY, FYNNEI. This CDR3 reads CASSGQLSNQPQHF. DNA of the CDR3: TGTGCCAGCAGTGGACAGCTTAGCAATCAGCCCCAGCATTTT.

This clonotype was counted a few times. This chain uses TRBV6-1 with TRBJ2-7; unclear D gene. CDR3 length: 12 amino acids. Trimming shortened V by 11 bases and J by 1 base, and 12 bases separated the two germline ends. Germline CDR1 and CDR2: MNHNS and SASEGT. CDR3 nucleotide sequence: TGTGCCTTGCAGAGCCCATCCTACGAGCAGTACTTC. Translation: CALQSPSYEQYF.

The chain combines TRBV5-1 with TRBJ1-1; TRBD1 matches 9 bases. With V trimmed by 5 bases and J by 7 bases, 3 bases remained unmatched. This CDR3 region has 12 residues. Germline V lookup: CDR1 SGHRS, CDR2 YFSETQ. Here the CDR3 DNA reads TGCGCCAGCAGGCGACAGGGGGGTGAAGCTTTCTTT. The encoded protein is CASRRQGGEAFF.

The rearrangement joins TRBV7-2 to TRBJ2-3; no reliable D call. Trimming pared 5 bases from V and 2 bases from J, leaving 8 bases between. The CDR3 totals 13 residues. Germline V gene lookup returns CDR1 SGHTA and CDR2 FQGNSA. CDR3 residues: CASSPSFTDTQYF. Here the CDR3 DNA reads TGTGCCAGCAGCCCCTCTTTCACAGATACGCAGTATTTT.